These 3 T cell receptor beta chains share one sample of origin, sequenced in a study of blood T cells in healthy people across ages. Next came a second PCR, run for about 7 to 12 cycles, which used a sample-barcoded 5' primer along with a J-beta primer mix. MiXCR, run by TCRdb on the 5' RACE reads, gives a single entry per CDR3 protein. The data show hundreds of thousands of distinct CDR3 sequences, with about 44% seen just once and roughly an eighth held by the top ten. Sequences were obtained from blood. Receptors originate from a man aged 25-45 years in good health.

The chain links TRBV28 to TRBJ1-2; 9 bases agree with TRBD1. CDR3 length: 12 amino acids. V trimming: 11 bases; J trimming: 6 bases; junction bases outside the gene matches: 7. Germline V gives CDR1 MDHEN, CDR2 SYDVKM. This CDR3 reads CAHSRDRDGYTF. The CDR3 bases are TGTGCCCATAGCAGGGACAGGGATGGCTACACCTTC.

The rearrangement joins TRBV7-2 to TRBJ1-1, with no clear D. The germline CDR1 and CDR2 sequences are SGHTA and FQGNSA. The V and J ends lost 3 bases and 3 bases respectively, with 11 bases between them. CDR3 length equals 14 residues. CDR3 in amino acids: CASSFGGVYTEAFF. In DNA form, the CDR3 reads TGTGCCAGCAGCTTCGGAGGAGTCTACACTGAAGCTTTCTTT.

This clonotype was seen only a few times. V is TRBV18 and J is TRBJ2-1; 9 bases are a match to TRBD1. The V and J ends lost 4 bases and 2 bases, in that order; junction bases with no gene match: 3. Germline-derived CDR1 and CDR2 are KGHSH and LQKENI. CDR3 size: 15 residues. The CDR3 spells CASSRDRVTYNEQFF. The CDR3 DNA follows: TGTGCCAGCTCACGGGACAGGGTCACCTACAATGAGCAGTTCTTC.